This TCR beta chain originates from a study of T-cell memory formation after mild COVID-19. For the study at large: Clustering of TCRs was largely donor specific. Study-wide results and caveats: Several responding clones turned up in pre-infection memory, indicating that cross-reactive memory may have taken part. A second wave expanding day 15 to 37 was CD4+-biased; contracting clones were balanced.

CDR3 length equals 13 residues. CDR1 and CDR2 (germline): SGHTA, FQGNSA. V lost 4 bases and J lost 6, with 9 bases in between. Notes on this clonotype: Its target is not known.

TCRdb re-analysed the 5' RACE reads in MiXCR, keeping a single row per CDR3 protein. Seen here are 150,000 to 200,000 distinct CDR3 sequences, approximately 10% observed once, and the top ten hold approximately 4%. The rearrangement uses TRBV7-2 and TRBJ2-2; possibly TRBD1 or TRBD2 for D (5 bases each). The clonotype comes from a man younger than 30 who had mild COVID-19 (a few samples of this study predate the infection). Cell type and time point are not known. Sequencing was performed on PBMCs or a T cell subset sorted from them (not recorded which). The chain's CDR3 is CASSYGAPGELFF. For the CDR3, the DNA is TGTGCCAGCAGCTACGGGGCCCCCGGGGAGCTGTTTTTT.